A single T cell receptor beta chain is shown here with its context. Its target antigen remains unknown. It has no much larger one-base neighbor in the sample; base qualities were not kept. Library preparation used the immunoSEQ multiplex PCR assay. As stored in TCRdb, this immuneACCESS dataset retains in-frame rearrangements with V and J assigned. A fraction of the clones does not appear; measured against another copy, unresolved V genes explain less than half of the discrepancy, and the remainder lacks a known reason. The sample yields about 60,000 clones; 92% were counted once. Clones ranked in the top ten supply nearly 0.2% of the sample. These data are taken from a study of T cell changes during pregnancy in multiple sclerosis (dated by TCRdb to about 2019). About the study as a whole: Changes in the T cell repertoire over the course of pregnancy were examined in this study in women with multiple sclerosis.

Sample: CD4+ T cells from peripheral blood mononuclear cells, taken in the second trimester of pregnancy. This TCR was sampled from a female donor with multiple sclerosis, enrolled in a pregnancy study.

This receptor has the CDR3 CASSLRTSGITSGANVLTF. The nucleotide sequence reads as follows: TGTGCCAGCAGTTTGCGTACTAGCGGGATAACCTCTGGGGCCAACGTCCTGACTTTC. This chain is built from TRBV27 and TRBJ2-6; 10 bases in the middle match TRBD2. Germline trimming amounts to 3 bases on V and 0 bases on J, with 8 as the count of junction bases outside the gene matches. The germline V gene (reference sequence) provides CDR1 MNHEY and CDR2 SMNVEV. The CDR3 covers 19 residues, taking in both the cysteine and the phenylalanine. Solely the CDR3 DNA is kept, with 57 bases framed from the first base.